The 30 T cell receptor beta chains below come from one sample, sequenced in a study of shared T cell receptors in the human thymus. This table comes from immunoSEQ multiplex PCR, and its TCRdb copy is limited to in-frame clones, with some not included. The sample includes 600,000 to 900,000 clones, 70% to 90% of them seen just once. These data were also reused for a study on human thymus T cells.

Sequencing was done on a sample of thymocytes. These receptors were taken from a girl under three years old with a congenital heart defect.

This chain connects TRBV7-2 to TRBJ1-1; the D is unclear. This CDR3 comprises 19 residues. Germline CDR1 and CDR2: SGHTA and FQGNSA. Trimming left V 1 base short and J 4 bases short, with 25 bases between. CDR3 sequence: CASSLGRFRGPERGTEAFF. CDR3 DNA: TGTGCCAGCAGCTTAGGTCGGTTTCGAGGGCCCGAGCGGGGCACTGAAGCTTTCTTT.

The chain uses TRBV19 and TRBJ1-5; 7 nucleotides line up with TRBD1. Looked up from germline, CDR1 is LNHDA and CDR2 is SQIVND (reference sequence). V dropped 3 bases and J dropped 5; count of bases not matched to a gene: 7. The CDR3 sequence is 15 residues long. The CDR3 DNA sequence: TGTGCCAGTAGTATGGAGGGGGCAAGGGATCAGCCCCAGCATTTT. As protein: CASSMEGARDQPQHF.

CDR3 residues: CASSQIGTGAYRGYGYTF. Here the CDR3 DNA reads TGCGCCAGCAGCCAAATTGGGACAGGGGCGTATAGGGGCTATGGCTACACCTTC. The chain joins TRBV4-1 to TRBJ1-2; 10 bases match TRBD1. Per the germline V gene, CDR1 is MGHRA and CDR2 is YSYEKL. This CDR3 has 18 amino acids. The V and J ends lost 2 bases and 4 bases, in that order; junction bases with no gene match: 13.

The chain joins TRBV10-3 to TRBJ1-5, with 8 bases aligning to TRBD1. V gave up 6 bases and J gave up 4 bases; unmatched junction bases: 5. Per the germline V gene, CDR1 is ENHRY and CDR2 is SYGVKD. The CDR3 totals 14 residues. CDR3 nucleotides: TGTGCCATCAGAAAGACAGGGGTAAATCAGCCCCAGCATTTT. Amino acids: CAIRKTGVNQPQHF.

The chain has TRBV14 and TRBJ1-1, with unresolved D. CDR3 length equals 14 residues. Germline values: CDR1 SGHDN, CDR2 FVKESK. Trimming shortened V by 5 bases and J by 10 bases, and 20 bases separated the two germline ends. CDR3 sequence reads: CASSSTWQVAGAFF. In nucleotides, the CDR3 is TGTGCCAGCAGCTCAACCTGGCAGGTGGCGGGAGCTTTCTTT.

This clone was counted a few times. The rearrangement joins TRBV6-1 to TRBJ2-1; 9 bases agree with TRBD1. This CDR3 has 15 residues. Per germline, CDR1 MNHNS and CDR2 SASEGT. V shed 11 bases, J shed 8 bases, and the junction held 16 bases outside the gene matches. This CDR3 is CAGTCRGQGIDEQFF. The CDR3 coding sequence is TGTGCCGGAACCTGCCGGGGACAGGGAATCGATGAGCAGTTCTTC.

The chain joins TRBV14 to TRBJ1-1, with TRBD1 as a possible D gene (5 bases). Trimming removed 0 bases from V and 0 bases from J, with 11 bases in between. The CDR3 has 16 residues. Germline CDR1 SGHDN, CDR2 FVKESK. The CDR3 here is CASSQDVDRLNTEAFF. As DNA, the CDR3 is TGTGCCAGCAGCCAAGATGTTGACAGATTGAACACTGAAGCTTTCTTT.

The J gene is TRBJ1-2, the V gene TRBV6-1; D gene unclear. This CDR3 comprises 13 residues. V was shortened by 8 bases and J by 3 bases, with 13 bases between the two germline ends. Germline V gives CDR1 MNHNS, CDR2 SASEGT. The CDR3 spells CASCLAGDYGYTF. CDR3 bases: TGTGCCAGCTGTTTGGCGGGAGACTATGGCTACACCTTC.

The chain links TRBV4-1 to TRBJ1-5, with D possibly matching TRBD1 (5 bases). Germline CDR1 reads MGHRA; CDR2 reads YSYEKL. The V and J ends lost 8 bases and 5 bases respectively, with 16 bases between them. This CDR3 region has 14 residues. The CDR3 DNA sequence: TGCGCCAGCCAGCAAATGTCGGGGGATCAGCCCCAGCATTTT. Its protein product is CASQQMSGDQPQHF.

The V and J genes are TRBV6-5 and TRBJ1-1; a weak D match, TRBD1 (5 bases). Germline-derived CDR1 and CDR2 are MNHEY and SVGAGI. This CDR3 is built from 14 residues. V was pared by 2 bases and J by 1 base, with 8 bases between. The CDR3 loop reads CASSYDSPNTEAFF. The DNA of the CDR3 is TGTGCCAGCAGTTACGACAGCCCGAACACTGAAGCTTTCTTT.

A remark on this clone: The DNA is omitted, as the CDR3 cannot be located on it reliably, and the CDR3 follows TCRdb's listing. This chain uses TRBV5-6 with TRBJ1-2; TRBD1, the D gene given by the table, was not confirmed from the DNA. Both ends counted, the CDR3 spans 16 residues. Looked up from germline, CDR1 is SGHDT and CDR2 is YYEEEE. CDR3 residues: CASSFGPGGKNYGYTF.

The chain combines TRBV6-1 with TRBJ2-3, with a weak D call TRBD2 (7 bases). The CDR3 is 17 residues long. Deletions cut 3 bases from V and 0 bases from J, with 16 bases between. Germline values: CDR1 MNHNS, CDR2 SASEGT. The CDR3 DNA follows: TGTGCCAGCAGTGATGCGGTGGGGGGGCCTAGCACAGATACGCAGTATTTT. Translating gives CASSDAVGGPSTDTQYF.

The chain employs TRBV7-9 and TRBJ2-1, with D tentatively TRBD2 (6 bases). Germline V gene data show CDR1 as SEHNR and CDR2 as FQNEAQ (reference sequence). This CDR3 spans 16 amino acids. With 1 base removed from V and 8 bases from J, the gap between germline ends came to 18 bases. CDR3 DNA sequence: TGTGCCAGCAGCTTAGGGGAGCGGGCCCTCAGGGATGAGCAGTTCTTC. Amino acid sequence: CASSLGERALRDEQFF.

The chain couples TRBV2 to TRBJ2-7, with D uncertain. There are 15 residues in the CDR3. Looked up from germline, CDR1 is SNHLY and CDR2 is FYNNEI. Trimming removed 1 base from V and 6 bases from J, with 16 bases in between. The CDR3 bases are TGTGCCAGCAGTGAAGGTCTGGATGGGCCTACCGAGCAGTACTTC. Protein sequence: CASSEGLDGPTEQYF.

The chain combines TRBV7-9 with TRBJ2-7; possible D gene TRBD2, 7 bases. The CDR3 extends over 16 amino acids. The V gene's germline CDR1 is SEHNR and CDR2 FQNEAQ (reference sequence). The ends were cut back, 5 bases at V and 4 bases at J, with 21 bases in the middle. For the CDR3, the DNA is TGTGCCAGCAGCCCCTCGGGGAGGGGGATGGATTACGAGCAGTACTTC. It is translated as CASSPSGRGMDYEQYF. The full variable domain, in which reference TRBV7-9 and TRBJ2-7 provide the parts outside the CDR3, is DTGVSQNPRHKITKRGQNVTFRCDPISEHNRLYWYRQTLGQGPEFLTYFQNEAQLEKSRLLSDRFSAERPKGSFSTLEIQRTEQGDSAMYLCASSPSGRGMDYEQYFGPGTRLTVT.

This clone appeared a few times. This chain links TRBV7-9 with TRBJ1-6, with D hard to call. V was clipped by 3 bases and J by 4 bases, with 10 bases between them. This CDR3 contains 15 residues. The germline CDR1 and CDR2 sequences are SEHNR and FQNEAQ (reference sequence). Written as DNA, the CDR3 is TGTGCCAGCAGCTTGTGGGGAGGATATAATTCACCCCTCCACTTT. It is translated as CASSLWGGYNSPLHF.

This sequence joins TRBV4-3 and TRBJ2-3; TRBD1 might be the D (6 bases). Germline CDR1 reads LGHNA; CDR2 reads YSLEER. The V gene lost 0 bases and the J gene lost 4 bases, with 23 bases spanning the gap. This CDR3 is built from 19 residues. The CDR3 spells CASSQDLWRQVGAADTQYF. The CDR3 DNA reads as TGCGCCAGCAGCCAAGATCTGTGGAGACAGGTAGGAGCGGCAGATACGCAGTATTTT.

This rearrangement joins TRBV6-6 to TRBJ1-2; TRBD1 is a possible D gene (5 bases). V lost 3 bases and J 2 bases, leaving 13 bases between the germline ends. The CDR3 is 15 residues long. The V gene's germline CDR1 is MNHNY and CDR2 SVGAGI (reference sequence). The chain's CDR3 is CASSYRQTANYGYTF. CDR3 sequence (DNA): TGTGCCAGCAGTTATCGTCAGACAGCCAACTATGGCTACACCTTC.

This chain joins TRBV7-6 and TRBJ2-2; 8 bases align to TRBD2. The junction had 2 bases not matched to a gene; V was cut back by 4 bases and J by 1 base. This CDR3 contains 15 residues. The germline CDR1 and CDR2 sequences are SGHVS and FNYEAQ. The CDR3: CASSSSGGNTGELFF. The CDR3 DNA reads TGTGCCAGCAGCTCGAGCGGGGGGAACACCGGGGAGCTGTTTTTT.

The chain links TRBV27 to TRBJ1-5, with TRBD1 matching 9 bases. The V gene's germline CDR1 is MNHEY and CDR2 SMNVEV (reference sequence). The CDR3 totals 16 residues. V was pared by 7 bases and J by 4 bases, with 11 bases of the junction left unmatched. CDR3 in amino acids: CASKEDPDRGNQPQHF. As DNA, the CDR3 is TGTGCCAGCAAAGAAGATCCGGACAGGGGAAATCAGCCCCAGCATTTT.

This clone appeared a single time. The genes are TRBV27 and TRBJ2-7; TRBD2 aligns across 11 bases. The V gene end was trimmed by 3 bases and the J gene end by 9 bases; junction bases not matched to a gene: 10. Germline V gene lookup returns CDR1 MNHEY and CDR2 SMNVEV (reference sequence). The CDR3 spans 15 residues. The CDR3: CASSFVAGGPTRQYF. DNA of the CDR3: TGTGCCAGCAGTTTTGTAGCGGGGGGGCCGACGCGGCAGTACTTC.

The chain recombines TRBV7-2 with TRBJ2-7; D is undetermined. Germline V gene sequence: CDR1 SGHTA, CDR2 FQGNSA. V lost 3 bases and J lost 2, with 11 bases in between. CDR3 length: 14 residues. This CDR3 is CASSLNITAYEQYF. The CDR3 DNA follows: TGTGCCAGCAGCTTGAATATAACAGCCTACGAGCAGTACTTC.

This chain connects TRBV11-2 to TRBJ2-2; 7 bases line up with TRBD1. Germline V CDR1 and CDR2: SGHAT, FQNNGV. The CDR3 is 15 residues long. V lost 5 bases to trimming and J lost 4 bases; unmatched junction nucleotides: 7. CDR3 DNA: TGTGCCAGCAGCCTATTTGACAGGGCCACCGGGGAGCTGTTTTTT. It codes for CASSLFDRATGELFF. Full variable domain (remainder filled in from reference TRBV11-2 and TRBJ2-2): EAGVAQSPRYKIIEKRQSVAFWCNPISGHATLYWYQQILGQGPKLLIQFQNNGVVDDSQLPKDRFSAERLKGVDSTLKIQPAKLEDSAVYLCASSLFDRATGELFFGEGSRLTVL.

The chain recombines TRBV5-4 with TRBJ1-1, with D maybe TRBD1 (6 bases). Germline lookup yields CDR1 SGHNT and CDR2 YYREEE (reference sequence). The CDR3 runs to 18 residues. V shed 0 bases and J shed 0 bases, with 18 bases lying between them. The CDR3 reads CASSLAAPGGLVNTEAFF. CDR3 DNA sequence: TGTGCCAGCAGCTTGGCGGCCCCGGGGGGGCTGGTGAACACTGAAGCTTTCTTT.

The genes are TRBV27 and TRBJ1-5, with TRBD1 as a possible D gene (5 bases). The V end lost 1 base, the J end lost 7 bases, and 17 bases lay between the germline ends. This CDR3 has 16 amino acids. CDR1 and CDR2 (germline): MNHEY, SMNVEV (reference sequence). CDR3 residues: CASSLYSGGGQQPQHF. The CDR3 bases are TGTGCCAGCAGTTTATATAGCGGGGGTGGGCAACAGCCCCAGCATTTT.

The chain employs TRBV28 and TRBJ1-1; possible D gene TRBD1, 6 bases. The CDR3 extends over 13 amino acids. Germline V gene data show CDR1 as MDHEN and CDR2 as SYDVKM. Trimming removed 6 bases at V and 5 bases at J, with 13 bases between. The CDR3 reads CASSSGVGTEAFF. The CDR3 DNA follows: TGTGCCAGCAGCTCAGGGGTGGGGACTGAAGCTTTCTTT.

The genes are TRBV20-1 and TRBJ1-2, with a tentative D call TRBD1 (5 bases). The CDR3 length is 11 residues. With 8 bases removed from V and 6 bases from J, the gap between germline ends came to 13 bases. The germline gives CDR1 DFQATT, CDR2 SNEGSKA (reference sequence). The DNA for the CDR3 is TGCAGTCGTAAAGCAGGGAATGGCTACACCTTC. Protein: CSRKAGNGYTF.

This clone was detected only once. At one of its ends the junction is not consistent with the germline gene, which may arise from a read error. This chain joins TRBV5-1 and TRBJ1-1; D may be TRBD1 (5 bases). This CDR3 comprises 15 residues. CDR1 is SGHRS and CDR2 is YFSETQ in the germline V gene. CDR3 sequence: CASRLGGAGGTEAFF. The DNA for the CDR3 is TGCGCCAGCAGATTGGGAGGAGCGGGGGGTACTGAAGCTTTCTTT. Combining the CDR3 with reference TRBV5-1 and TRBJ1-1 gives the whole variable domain KAGVTQTPRYLIKTRGQQVTLSCSPISGHRSVSWYQQTPGQGLQFLFEYFSETQRNKGNFPGRFSGRQFSNSRSEMNVSTLELGDSALYLCASRLGGAGGTEAFFGQGTRLTVV.

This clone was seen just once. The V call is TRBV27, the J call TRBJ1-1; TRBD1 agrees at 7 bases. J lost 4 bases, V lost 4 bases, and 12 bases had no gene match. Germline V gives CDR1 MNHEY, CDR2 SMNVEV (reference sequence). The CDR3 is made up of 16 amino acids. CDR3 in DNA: TGTGCCAGCAGTTCCCCCCCCGACAGGGATATCACTGAAGCTTTCTTT. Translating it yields CASSSPPDRDITEAFF.

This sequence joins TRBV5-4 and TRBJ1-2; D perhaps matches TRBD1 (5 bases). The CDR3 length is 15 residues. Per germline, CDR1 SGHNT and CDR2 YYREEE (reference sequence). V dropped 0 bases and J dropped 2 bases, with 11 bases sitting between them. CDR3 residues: CASSLDRGLNYGYTF. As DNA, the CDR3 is TGTGCCAGCAGCTTGGACCGGGGACTCAACTATGGCTACACCTTC.